The sequence of this TCR beta chain was determined in a study of shared clonotypes between healthy human individuals. Trimming removed 8 bases from V and 3 bases from J, with 14 bases in between. The V gene's germline CDR1 is SEHNR and CDR2 FQNEAQ (reference sequence). The CDR3 is made up of 13 amino acids. Measured with immunoSEQ multiplex PCR; TCRdb has only the in-frame clones, and not every one. Among approximately 110,000 clones, approximately 65% were seen once, and the ten largest hold approximately 23%. The chain combines TRBV7-9 with TRBJ2-7; D perhaps matches TRBD1 (5 bases). The sequence came from a woman aged 25 to 39 in good health. The sample was memory CD8+ T cells sorted from blood. Indicated subset: CD45RO+ cells pooled with CCR7-negative TemRA cells. DNA for the CDR3: TGTGCCAGCTCTGGGGCTCCCTTCTACGAGCAGTACTTC. It translates to CASSGAPFYEQYF.